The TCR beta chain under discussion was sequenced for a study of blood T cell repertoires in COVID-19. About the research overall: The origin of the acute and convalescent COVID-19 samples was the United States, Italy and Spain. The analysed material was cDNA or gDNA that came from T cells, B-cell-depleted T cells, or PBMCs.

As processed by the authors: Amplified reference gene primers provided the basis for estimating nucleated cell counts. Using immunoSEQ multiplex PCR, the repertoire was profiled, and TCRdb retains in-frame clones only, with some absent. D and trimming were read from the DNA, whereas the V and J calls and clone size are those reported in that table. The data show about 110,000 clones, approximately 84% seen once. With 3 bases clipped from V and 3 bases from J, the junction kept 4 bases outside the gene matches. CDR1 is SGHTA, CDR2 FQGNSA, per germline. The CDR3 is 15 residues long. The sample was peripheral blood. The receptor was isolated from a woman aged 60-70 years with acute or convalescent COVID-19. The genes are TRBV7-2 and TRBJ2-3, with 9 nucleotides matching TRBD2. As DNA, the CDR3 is TGTGCCAGCAGCTTGCTAGCGGGAATTACAGATACGCAGTATTTT. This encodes CASSLLAGITDTQYF.